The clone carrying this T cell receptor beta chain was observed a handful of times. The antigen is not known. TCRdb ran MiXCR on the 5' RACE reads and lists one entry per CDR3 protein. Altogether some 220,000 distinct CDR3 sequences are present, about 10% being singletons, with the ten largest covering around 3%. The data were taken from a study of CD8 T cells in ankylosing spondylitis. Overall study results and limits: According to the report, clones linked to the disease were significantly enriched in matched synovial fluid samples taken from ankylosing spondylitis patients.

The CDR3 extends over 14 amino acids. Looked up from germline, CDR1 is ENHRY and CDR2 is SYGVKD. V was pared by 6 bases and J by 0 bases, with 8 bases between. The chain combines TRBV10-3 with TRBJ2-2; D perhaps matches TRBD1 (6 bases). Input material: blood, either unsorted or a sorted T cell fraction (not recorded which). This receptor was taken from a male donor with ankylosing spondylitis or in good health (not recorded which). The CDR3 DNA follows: TGTGCCATCAGGGACAGTCCGAACACCGGGGAGCTGTTTTTT. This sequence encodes CAIRDSPNTGELFF.